The 22 T cell receptor beta chains below come from one sample, sequenced in a study of T-cell reconstitution after alpha-beta-depleted transplantation in children. Unique molecular identifiers were used in preparing the TCRbeta library. TCRdb reanalysed the PCR reads using MiXCR and keeps one entry per CDR3 protein. The sample includes some 500,000 distinct CDR3 sequences, 18% seen only once; the top ten take more than 2.5%. The starting material was PBMCs from the stem cell graft donor, obtained from the stem cell graft. The receptors come from a human donor who donated a stem cell graft to a child with acute lymphoblastic leukemia.

J is TRBJ1-2 and V is TRBV12-3 or TRBV12-4; 9 bases are shared with TRBD1. J gave up 2 bases and V 4 bases, and 5 bases lay outside the gene matches. The CDR3 is 15 residues long. The chain's CDR3 is CASSSRTGVNYGYTF. As DNA, the CDR3 is TGTGCCAGCAGTTCCAGGACAGGGGTCAACTATGGCTACACCTTC.

The sample holds a few counts of this clonotype. The chain is built from TRBV5-1 and TRBJ2-3, with 7 nucleotides matching TRBD2. Trimming at V came to 5 bases and at J to 2 bases, leaving 5 bases not matched to a gene. This CDR3 contains 14 residues. CDR1 is SGHRS, CDR2 YFSETQ, per germline. The CDR3 protein is CASRAGATTDTQYF. The CDR3 nucleotides read TGCGCCAGCAGGGCGGGAGCCACCACAGATACGCAGTATTTT.

The rearrangement joins TRBV24-1 to TRBJ1-1, with D unresolved. V was clipped by 4 bases and J by 7 bases, with 12 bases between them. CDR3 length: 13 residues. Germline CDR1 reads KGHDR; CDR2 reads SFDVKD. CDR3 coding DNA: TGTGCCACCAGTGACCCCAACAGTTTTGAAGCTTTCTTT. Amino acid sequence: CATSDPNSFEAFF.

This clonotype was detected only a few times. The rearrangement joins TRBV9 to TRBJ2-7; D is tentatively TRBD1 or TRBD2 (5 bases each). V was pared by 3 bases and J by 3 bases, with 16 bases between. Looked up from germline, CDR1 is SGDLS and CDR2 is YYNGEE. The CDR3 sequence is 15 residues long. The CDR3 region is CASSAPGAGNYEQYF. CDR3 DNA sequence: TGTGCCAGCAGCGCTCCCGGGGCAGGGAACTACGAGCAGTACTTC.

This clonotype turned up a few times. CDR3 region: CASTYSSGNTIYF. The CDR3 region has the DNA TGCGCCAGCACCTATAGCTCTGGAAACACCATATATTTT. The rearrangement uses TRBV5-1 and TRBJ1-3; D unresolved. The V end lost 6 bases, the J end lost 0 bases, and 7 bases lay between the germline ends. Germline-derived CDR1 and CDR2 are SGHRS and YFSETQ. This CDR3 is built from 13 residues.

This clonotype has more than one count but fewer than ten. The J gene is TRBJ2-1, the V gene TRBV20-1, with TRBD2 identical over 7 bases. V was clipped by 0 bases and J by 4 bases; unmatched bases: 9. The CDR3 contains 16 residues. Germline values: CDR1 DFQATT, CDR2 SNEGSKA (reference sequence). CDR3: CSARDGGLVSYNEQFF. CDR3 sequence (DNA): TGCAGTGCTAGAGATGGAGGACTAGTATCTTACAATGAGCAGTTCTTC.

The chain recombines TRBV10-2 with TRBJ1-5; D gene ambiguous. Trimming stripped 0 bases from V and 5 bases from J, with 8 bases between. The CDR3 has 14 amino acids. Germline V gene lookup returns CDR1 WSHSY and CDR2 SAAADI. The CDR3 region is CASSESLRHQPQHF. CDR3 nucleotide sequence: TGCGCCAGCAGTGAGTCCCTCCGTCATCAGCCCCAGCATTTT.

This clonotype was counted a few times. The chain couples TRBV3-1 to TRBJ2-1; the D is unclear. Per the germline V gene, CDR1 is LGHDT and CDR2 is YNNKEL (reference sequence). Trimming removed 0 bases at V and 8 bases at J, with 11 bases between. This CDR3 is 14 amino acids long. CDR3 in amino acids: CASSQDQIRDEQFF. CDR3 DNA: TGTGCCAGCAGCCAAGATCAGATTCGGGATGAGCAGTTCTTC.

The chain recombines TRBV7-2 with TRBJ2-7; 8 bases line up with TRBD2. Germline V lookup: CDR1 SGHTA, CDR2 FQGNSA. The J segment lost 2 bases and the V segment lost 1 base, leaving 7 bases of the junction unmatched. The CDR3 covers 16 residues. The chain's CDR3 is CASSLVAREGPYEQYF. The CDR3 nucleotides are TGTGCCAGCAGCTTAGTGGCCCGGGAGGGGCCCTACGAGCAGTACTTC.

The J gene is TRBJ1-1, the V gene TRBV20-1; D ambiguous. Trimming stripped 6 bases from V and 5 bases from J, with 10 bases between. This CDR3 has 11 residues. The germline V gene encodes CDR1 DFQATT and CDR2 SNEGSKA (reference sequence). This chain's CDR3 is CSAQAGTEAFF. The DNA for the CDR3 is TGCAGTGCCCAAGCCGGGACTGAAGCTTTCTTT.

This rearrangement joins TRBV5-1 to TRBJ2-5; 7 nucleotides align to TRBD2. The V and J ends lost 5 bases and 4 bases, in that order; junction bases with no gene match: 5. The V gene's germline CDR1 is SGHRS and CDR2 YFSETQ. This CDR3 has 13 residues. The CDR3 DNA reads TGCGCCAGCAGTCAGCGGGAAAGAGAGACCCAGTACTTC. It is translated as CASSQRERETQYF.

In DNA, the CDR3 is TGCGCCAGCAGCTTGGCGGCCAGAAATTATGGCTACACCTTC. This translates into CASSLAARNYGYTF. The gene calls are TRBV5-1 and TRBJ1-2; D is unclear. Between the trimmed V and J ends, which lost 0 bases and 5 bases, there was a span of 11 bases. This CDR3 region has 14 residues. CDR1 and CDR2 from the germline V gene are SGHRS and YFSETQ.

In its sample, this clonotype was seen a few times. The rearrangement joins TRBV19 to TRBJ2-1; D gene uncertain. Germline V lookup: CDR1 LNHDA, CDR2 SQIVND (reference sequence). The V and J ends lost 0 bases and 5 bases respectively, with 5 bases between them. The CDR3 runs to 13 residues. CDR3 amino acids: CASSIDLDNEQFF. CDR3 DNA: TGTGCCAGTAGTATAGATTTGGACAATGAGCAGTTCTTC. The variable domain in full, with the rest retrieved from reference TRBV19 and TRBJ2-1, is DGGITQSPKYLFRKEGQNVTLSCEQNLNHDAMYWYRQDPGQGLRLIYYSQIVNDFQKGDIAEGYSVSREKKESFPLTVTSAQKNPTAFYLCASSIDLDNEQFFGPGTRLTVL.

Here the CDR3 reads CASILHREYDYGYTF. As DNA, the CDR3 is TGTGCCAGTATTCTCCACAGGGAGTACGACTATGGCTACACCTTC. J is TRBJ1-2 and V is TRBV19, with D possibly being TRBD1 (6 bases). This CDR3 is 15 amino acids long. Trimming removed 7 bases at V and 3 bases at J, with 18 bases between. Germline CDR1 LNHDA, CDR2 SQIVND (reference sequence).

The chain recombines TRBV6-5 with TRBJ2-1; a possible D gene is TRBD1 (6 bases). CDR3 length equals 13 residues. Trimming cost V 4 bases and J 8 bases, with 12 bases left between them. Germline assignment: CDR1 MNHEY and CDR2 SVGAGI. The CDR3 region is CASSLGAPYEQFF. In DNA, the CDR3 is TGTGCCAGCAGTTTGGGGGCCCCATATGAGCAGTTCTTC.

The V and J genes are TRBV12-3 or TRBV12-4 and TRBJ1-2; D is possibly TRBD1 (5 bases). The CDR3 sequence is 15 residues long. V lost 0 bases and J lost 4, with 12 bases in between. The CDR3 spells CASSLAAGYSYGYTF. DNA of the CDR3: TGTGCCAGCAGTTTAGCAGCAGGGTACAGCTATGGCTACACCTTC.

This clonotype was detected a few times. V usage is TRBV7-2 and J usage is TRBJ2-5, with 10 bases identical to TRBD2. CDR1 is SGHTA and CDR2 is FQGNSA in the germline V gene. The ends lost 5 bases at V and 4 bases at J; junction bases unmatched: 13. The CDR3 runs to 17 residues. The CDR3 nucleotides are TGTGCCAGCAGCAACCTTAAAGTAGCGGGAGGTAGAGAGACCCAGTACTTC. Its protein product is CASSNLKVAGGRETQYF.

The gene calls are TRBV6-5 and TRBJ1-5; 7 nucleotides line up with TRBD1. Germline loops: CDR1 MNHEY, CDR2 SVGAGI. Trimming at V came to 2 bases and at J to 4 bases, leaving 5 bases not matched to a gene. This CDR3 has 15 amino acids. CDR3 coding DNA: TGTGCCAGCAGTTACCAGGGGGGAGGTAATCAGCCCCAGCATTTT. This encodes CASSYQGGGNQPQHF.

The chain joins TRBV5-1 to TRBJ2-4; D assignment may be TRBD1 or TRBD2 (5 bases each). Germline CDR1 is SGHRS and CDR2 is YFSETQ. The CDR3 has 13 amino acids. V lost 0 bases and J 12 bases, leaving 13 bases between the germline ends. The CDR3 sequence: CASSLAGRQDQYF. The CDR3, as DNA: TGCGCCAGCAGCTTGGCGGGGCGTCAGGATCAGTACTTC.

J is TRBJ2-1 and V is TRBV12-3 or TRBV12-4; 7 bases agree with TRBD1. The V and J ends lost 7 bases and 2 bases, in that order; junction bases with no gene match: 5. CDR3 length equals 14 residues. For the CDR3, the DNA is TGTGCCAGCACCATAGGGACAGCCTACAATGAGCAGTTCTTC. It translates to CASTIGTAYNEQFF.

This clonotype appeared a few times. The chain combines TRBV4-1 with TRBJ2-7, with D perhaps matching TRBD2 (6 bases). Germline CDR1 reads MGHRA; CDR2 reads YSYEKL. Trimming removed 1 base from V and 5 bases from J, with 27 bases in between. The CDR3 runs to 19 residues. CDR3 nucleotide sequence: TGCGCCAGCAGCCAAGGTCGGCTAGTCGGAGTATCATGGAGGGACGAGCAGTACTTC. Translation: CASSQGRLVGVSWRDEQYF.

The rearrangement joins TRBV20-1 to TRBJ2-1; TRBD2 aligns across 12 bases. The V gene end was trimmed by 2 bases and the J gene end by 9 bases; junction bases not matched to a gene: 5. Germline CDR1 DFQATT, CDR2 SNEGSKA (reference sequence). The CDR3 spans 14 residues. The CDR3 here is CSARRGLAGLEQFF. The CDR3 DNA is TGCAGTGCTAGACGGGGACTAGCGGGTCTTGAGCAGTTCTTC.